Presented here are 18 T cell receptor beta chains from one specimen sequenced in a study of vaccination effects on CD4 cells after COVID-19. Using immunoSEQ multiplex PCR, the repertoire was profiled, and TCRdb retains in-frame clones only, with some absent. The sample comprises 55,000 or so clones, around 68% of which are singletons, and 15% to 20% rests with the top ten. The antigens these receptors bind are not known. ViraFEST assay sequencing came after antigen-specific CD4+ T cells were expanded with viral peptide pools. Cultured cells yielded isolated CD4+ T cells after approximately nine days. Nobody among the vaccine recipients had prior SARS-CoV-2 infection (nucleocapsid antibodies were negative). The starting material was CD4+ T cells from PBMCs cultured with SARS-CoV-2 spike peptides, obtained before COVID-19 vaccination. The receptors were gathered from a human donor who received a COVID-19 vaccine.

This chain joins TRBV5-1 and TRBJ1-2; no firm D call. The CDR3 has 13 amino acids. V lost 2 bases, J lost 6 bases, and 11 bases lay in between. Germline CDR1 reads SGHRS; CDR2 reads YFSETQ. CDR3: CASSLLHRDGYTF. Written as DNA, the CDR3 is TGCGCCAGCAGCTTACTTCACAGAGATGGCTACACCTTC.

This chain links TRBV29-1 with TRBJ1-1, with a possible D match to TRBD1 (6 bases). In germline, CDR1 is SQVTM, CDR2 ANQGSEA. The CDR3 has 16 amino acids. Trimming took off 1 base at V and 1 base at J, with 16 bases between the two ends. The CDR3 sequence: CSVEAQPQGRNTEAFF. DNA for the CDR3: TGCAGCGTTGAAGCTCAACCCCAGGGGAGGAACACTGAAGCTTTCTTT.

This clone has more than one count but fewer than ten. This chain connects TRBV20-1 to TRBJ1-6; a weak D match, TRBD1 (5 bases). The CDR3 is made up of 15 amino acids. CDR1 and CDR2 (germline): DFQATT, SNEGSKA (reference sequence). The ends were cut back, 3 bases at V and 0 bases at J, with 9 bases in the middle. The CDR3 loop is CSASNQGSYNSPLHF. CDR3 DNA: TGCAGTGCTAGTAACCAGGGCTCCTATAATTCACCCCTCCACTTT.

The chain links TRBV27 to TRBJ1-5, with a weak D call TRBD1 (5 bases). Germline CDR1 reads MNHEY; CDR2 reads SMNVEV (reference sequence). The CDR3 totals 14 residues. Trimming removed 2 bases from V and 1 base from J, with 6 bases in between. CDR3 sequence: CASSLRGSNQPQHF. The DNA of the CDR3 is TGTGCCAGCAGTTTAAGGGGAAGCAATCAGCCCCAGCATTTT.

This rearrangement joins TRBV30 to TRBJ1-4; weak D call: TRBD1 (5 bases). From germline, CDR1 is GTSNPN and CDR2 SVGIG (reference sequence). Trimming cost V 4 bases and J 0 bases, with 9 bases left between them. This CDR3 contains 14 residues. This CDR3 is CAWNRQSTNEKLFF. CDR3 sequence (DNA): TGTGCCTGGAACCGACAGTCAACTAATGAAAAACTGTTTTTT. The entire variable domain, with the rest obtained from reference TRBV30 and TRBJ1-4, is as follows: SQTIHQWPATLVQPVGSPLSLECTVEGTSNPNLYWYRQAAGRGLQLLFYSVGIGQISSEVPQNLSASRPQDRQFILSSKKLLLSDSGFYLCAWNRQSTNEKLFFGSGTQLSVL.

The chain links TRBV9 to TRBJ2-5; no definite D call. Germline loops: CDR1 SGDLS, CDR2 YYNGEE. Between the trimmed V and J ends, which lost 0 bases and 5 bases, there was a span of 11 bases. The CDR3 runs 14 residues. CDR3 bases: TGTGCCAGCAGCGTAGGAACGGCCCGGGAGACCCAGTACTTC. This gives the protein CASSVGTARETQYF. The full variable domain, rest sourced from reference TRBV9 and TRBJ2-5, is DSGVTQTPKHLITATGQRVTLRCSPRSGDLSVYWYQQSLDQGLQFLIQYYNGEERAKGNILERFSAQQFPDLHSELNLSSLELGDSALYFCASSVGTARETQYFGPGTRLLVL.

The genes are TRBV7-2 and TRBJ1-5, with 7 bases lining up with TRBD1. The CDR3 contains 14 residues. Germline-derived CDR1 and CDR2 are SGHTA and FQGNSA. J lost 1 base, V lost 5 bases, and 2 bases had no gene match. CDR3 amino acids: CASSQGVSNQPQHF. In DNA, the CDR3 is TGTGCCAGCAGCCAGGGGGTCAGCAATCAGCCCCAGCATTTT.

V gene TRBV4-2 combines with J gene TRBJ2-4; 15 nucleotides align to TRBD2. The CDR3 is 19 residues long. The V gene's germline CDR1 is LGHNA and CDR2 YNFKEQ. The ends lost 0 bases at V and 6 bases at J; junction bases unmatched: 9. CDR3 residues: CASSQETGLAGGLLNIQYF. CDR3 coding DNA: TGTGCCAGCAGCCAAGAGACCGGACTAGCGGGGGGGCTATTAAACATTCAGTACTTC.

The CDR3 sequence is CASSYRGGYGYTF. The CDR3 coding sequence is TGTGCCAGCAGTTACAGGGGTGGCTATGGCTACACCTTC. This chain uses TRBV6-5 with TRBJ1-2, with D perhaps matching TRBD1 (5 bases). This CDR3 is 13 amino acids long. The V gene lost 2 bases and the J gene lost 4 bases, with 8 bases spanning the gap. Germline lookup yields CDR1 MNHEY and CDR2 SVGAGI.

The chain recombines TRBV10-3 with TRBJ2-1; 7 bases are shared with TRBD1. The CDR3 has 16 residues. V lost 4 bases and J lost 9; bases outside the gene matches: 15. Germline V gene sequence: CDR1 ENHRY, CDR2 SYGVKD. The CDR3 DNA sequence: TGTGCCATCAGTGGACAGGGTATGGGGGCCGGAGGTGAGCAGTTCTTC. Protein: CAISGQGMGAGGEQFF.

The chain uses TRBV4-1 and TRBJ2-7, with 7 bases matching TRBD2. In germline, CDR1 is MGHRA, CDR2 YSYEKL. CDR3 length: 15 residues. Trimming took 1 base from V and 2 from J; bases not matched to a gene: 5. CDR3 DNA sequence: TGCGCCAGCAGCCAAGTAGGGAGGGGCCCCTACGAGCAGTACTTC. As protein: CASSQVGRGPYEQYF.

The rearrangement uses TRBV6-5 and TRBJ1-6; D perhaps matches TRBD1 (5 bases). The CDR3 totals 15 residues. The V gene lost 2 bases and the J gene lost 9 bases, with 14 bases spanning the gap. Germline loops: CDR1 MNHEY, CDR2 SVGAGI. The CDR3 sequence is CASSYSQGMGSPLHF. In nucleotides, the CDR3 is TGTGCCAGCAGTTACAGTCAGGGTATGGGTTCACCCCTCCACTTT.

The chain is built from TRBV19 and TRBJ1-1; 9 positions agree with TRBD1. This CDR3 is built from 16 residues. Germline CDR1 is LNHDA and CDR2 is SQIVND (reference sequence). The junction had 11 bases not matched to a gene; V was cut back by 6 bases and J by 3 bases. The CDR3 DNA sequence: TGTGCCAGTAGCCTCTACCCCCGGGACAGGGACACTGAAGCTTTCTTT. Translated: CASSLYPRDRDTEAFF.

The rearrangement links TRBV10-3 to TRBJ1-1; D possibly corresponds to TRBD1 (5 bases). CDR3 length: 14 residues. V lost 6 bases and J 1 base, leaving 12 bases between the germline ends. Germline CDR1 reads ENHRY; CDR2 reads SYGVKD. The CDR3 spells CAIRSGTQNTEAFF. CDR3 in DNA: TGTGCCATCAGGTCAGGGACGCAGAACACTGAAGCTTTCTTT.

This clone was seen a handful of times. The V call is TRBV13, the J call TRBJ1-6; no firm D call. The CDR3 spans 15 residues. Per the germline V gene, CDR1 is PRHDT and CDR2 is FYEKMQ (reference sequence). Between the trimmed V and J ends, which lost 0 bases and 3 bases, there was a span of 6 bases. CDR3 region: CASSLGGSYNSPLHF. The DNA of the CDR3 is TGTGCCAGCAGCTTAGGGGGAAGCTATAATTCACCCCTCCACTTT.

V usage is TRBV5-1 and J usage is TRBJ1-1; D gene uncertain. Germline-derived CDR1 and CDR2 are SGHRS and YFSETQ. The ends were cut back, 9 bases at V and 5 bases at J, with 17 bases in the middle. CDR3 length: 13 amino acids. The CDR3 DNA is TGCGCCACCAGAAAAGCCTCGGGTACTGAAGCTTTCTTT. Translating it yields CATRKASGTEAFF.

With respect to this clone: Other DNA sequences in this sample translate to the same CDR3. The chain has TRBV9 and TRBJ2-5; D is ambiguous. Germline CDR1 is SGDLS and CDR2 is YYNGEE. The CDR3 loop spans 13 amino acids. Trimming removed 0 bases from V and 1 base from J, with 4 bases in between. CDR3 nucleotides: TGTGCCAGCAGCGTAGGAGTCCAAGAGACCCAGTACTTC. It codes for CASSVGVQETQYF.

The CDR3 region is CASSQVASGGLTYEQYF. The CDR3 region has the DNA TGCGCCAGCAGCCAAGTTGCATCGGGGGGATTAACCTACGAGCAGTACTTC. V and J are TRBV4-3 and TRBJ2-7; 7 bases are shared with TRBD2. CDR3 length: 17 residues. Germline V CDR1 and CDR2: LGHNA, YSLEER. Trimming took 1 base from V and 2 from J; bases not matched to a gene: 11.